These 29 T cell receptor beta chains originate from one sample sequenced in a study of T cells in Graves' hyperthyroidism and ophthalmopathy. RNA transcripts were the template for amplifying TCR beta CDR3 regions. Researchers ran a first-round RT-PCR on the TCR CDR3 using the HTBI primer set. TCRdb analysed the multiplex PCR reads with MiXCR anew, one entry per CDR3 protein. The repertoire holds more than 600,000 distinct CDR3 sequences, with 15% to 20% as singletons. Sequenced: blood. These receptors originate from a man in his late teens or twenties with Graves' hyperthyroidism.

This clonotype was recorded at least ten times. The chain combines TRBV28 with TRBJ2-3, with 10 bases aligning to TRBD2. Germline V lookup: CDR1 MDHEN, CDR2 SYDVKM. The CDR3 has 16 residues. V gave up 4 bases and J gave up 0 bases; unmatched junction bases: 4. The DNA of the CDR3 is TGTGCCAGCAGTTCCACTAGCGGGGCTAGCACAGATACGCAGTATTTT. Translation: CASSSTSGASTDTQYF.

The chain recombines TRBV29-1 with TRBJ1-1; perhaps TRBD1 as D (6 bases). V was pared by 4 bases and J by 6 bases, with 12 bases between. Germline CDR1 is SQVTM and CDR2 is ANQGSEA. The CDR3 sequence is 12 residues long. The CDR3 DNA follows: TGCAGCGTTGCGGGGGCCGCTTCTGAAGCTTTCTTT. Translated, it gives CSVAGAASEAFF. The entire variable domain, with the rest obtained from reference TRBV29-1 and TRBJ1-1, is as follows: SAVISQKPSRDICQRGTSLTIQCQVDSQVTMMFWYRQQPGQSLTLIATANQGSEATYESGFVIDKFPISRPNLTFSTLTVSNMSPEDSSIYLCSVAGAASEAFFGQGTRLTVV.

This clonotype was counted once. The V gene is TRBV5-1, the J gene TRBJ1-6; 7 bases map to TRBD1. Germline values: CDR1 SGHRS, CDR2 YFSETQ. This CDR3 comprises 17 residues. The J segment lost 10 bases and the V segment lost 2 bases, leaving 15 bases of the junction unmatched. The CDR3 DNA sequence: TGCGCCAGCAGCTTCAACACAGGGGCCCATTCAGGGTCACCCCTCCACTTT. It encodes CASSFNTGAHSGSPLHF.

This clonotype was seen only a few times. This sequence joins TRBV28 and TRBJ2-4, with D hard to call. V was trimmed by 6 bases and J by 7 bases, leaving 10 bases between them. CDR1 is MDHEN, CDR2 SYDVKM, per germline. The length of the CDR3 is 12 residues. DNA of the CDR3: TGTGCCAGCAGCTTCCTCCTGAACATTCAGTACTTC. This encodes CASSFLLNIQYF.

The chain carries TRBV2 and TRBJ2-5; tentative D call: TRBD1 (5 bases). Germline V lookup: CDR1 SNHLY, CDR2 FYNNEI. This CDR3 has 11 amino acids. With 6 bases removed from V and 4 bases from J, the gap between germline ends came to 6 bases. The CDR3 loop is CASRQAETQYF. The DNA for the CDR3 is TGTGCCAGCAGACAGGCAGAGACCCAGTACTTC.

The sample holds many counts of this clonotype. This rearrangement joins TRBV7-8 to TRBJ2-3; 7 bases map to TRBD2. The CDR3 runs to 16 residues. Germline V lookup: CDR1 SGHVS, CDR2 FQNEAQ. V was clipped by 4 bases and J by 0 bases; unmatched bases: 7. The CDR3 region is CASSSPERGSTDTQYF. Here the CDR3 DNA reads TGTGCCAGCAGCTCCCCTGAGCGGGGTAGCACAGATACGCAGTATTTT.

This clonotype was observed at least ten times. CDR3 DNA sequence: TGTGCCAGCAGCACTTTAGGGACAGTCTACGAGCAGTACTTC. Residues: CASSTLGTVYEQYF. V and J are TRBV28 and TRBJ2-7; 7 nucleotides align to TRBD1. In germline, CDR1 is MDHEN, CDR2 SYDVKM. This CDR3 contains 14 residues. Germline trimming cut 6 bases from V and 3 bases from J; bases unmatched to any gene: 8. Full variable domain (outside the CDR3, taken from reference TRBV28 and TRBJ2-7): DVKVTQSSRYLVKRTGEKVFLECVQDMDHENMFWYRQDPGLGLRLIYFSYDVKMKEKGDIPEGYSVSREKKERFSLILESASTNQTSMYLCASSTLGTVYEQYFGPGTRLTVT.

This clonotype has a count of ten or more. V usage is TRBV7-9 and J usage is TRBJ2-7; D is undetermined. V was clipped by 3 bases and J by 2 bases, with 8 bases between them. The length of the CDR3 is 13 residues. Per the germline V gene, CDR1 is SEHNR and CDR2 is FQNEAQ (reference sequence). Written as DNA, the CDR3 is TGTGCCAGCAGCTTCTGGACCACCTACGAGCAGTACTTC. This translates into CASSFWTTYEQYF. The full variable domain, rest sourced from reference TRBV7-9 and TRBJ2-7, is DTGVSQNPRHKITKRGQNVTFRCDPISEHNRLYWYRQTLGQGPEFLTYFQNEAQLEKSRLLSDRFSAERPKGSFSTLEIQRTEQGDSAMYLCASSFWTTYEQYFGPGTRLTVT.

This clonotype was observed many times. The CDR3 is CAWSVDGPNYGYTF. DNA of the CDR3: TGTGCCTGGAGTGTGGACGGTCCTAACTATGGCTACACCTTC. The chain has TRBV30 and TRBJ1-2; D unresolved. CDR3 length equals 14 residues. In germline, CDR1 is GTSNPN, CDR2 SVGIG (reference sequence). The V end lost 0 bases, the J end lost 0 bases, and 8 bases lay between the germline ends.

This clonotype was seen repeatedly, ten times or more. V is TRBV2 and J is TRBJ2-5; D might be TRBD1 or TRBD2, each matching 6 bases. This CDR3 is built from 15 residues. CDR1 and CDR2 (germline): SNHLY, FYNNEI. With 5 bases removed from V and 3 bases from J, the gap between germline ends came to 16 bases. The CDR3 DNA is TGTGCCAGCAGTCCCGGGACCGGGGGCGAAGAGACCCAGTACTTC. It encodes CASSPGTGGEETQYF.

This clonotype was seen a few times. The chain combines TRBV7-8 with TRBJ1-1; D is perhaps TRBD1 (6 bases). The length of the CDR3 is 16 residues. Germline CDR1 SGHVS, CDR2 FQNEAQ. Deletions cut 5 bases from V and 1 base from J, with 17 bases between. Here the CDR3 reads CASSPGGGHSNTEAFF. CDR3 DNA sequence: TGTGCCAGCAGCCCGGGGGGGGGACACTCGAACACTGAAGCTTTCTTT.

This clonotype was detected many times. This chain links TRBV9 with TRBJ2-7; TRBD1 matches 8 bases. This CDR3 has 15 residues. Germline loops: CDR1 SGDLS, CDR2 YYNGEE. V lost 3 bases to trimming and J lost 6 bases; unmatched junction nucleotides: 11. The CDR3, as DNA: TGTGCCAGCAGCGCATCCGGGACAGGATTTCGCGAGCAGTACTTC. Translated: CASSASGTGFREQYF.

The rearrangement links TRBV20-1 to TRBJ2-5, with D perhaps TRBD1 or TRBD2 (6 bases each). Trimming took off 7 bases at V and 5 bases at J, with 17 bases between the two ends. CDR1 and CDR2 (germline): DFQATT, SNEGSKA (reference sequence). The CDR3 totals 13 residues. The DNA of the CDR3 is TGCAGTGAGGGGGGCGGGATCGGGGAGACCCAGTACTTC. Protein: CSEGGGIGETQYF.

CDR3 coding DNA: TGTGCCAGCAGCCTTACAGGATGGGCCGGGGAGCTGTTTTTT. This sequence encodes CASSLTGWAGELFF. This chain connects TRBV3-1 to TRBJ2-2; D is perhaps TRBD1 (5 bases). The CDR3 is 14 residues long. V gave up 4 bases and J gave up 6 bases, with 12 bases separating them. Germline values: CDR1 LGHDT, CDR2 YNNKEL (reference sequence).

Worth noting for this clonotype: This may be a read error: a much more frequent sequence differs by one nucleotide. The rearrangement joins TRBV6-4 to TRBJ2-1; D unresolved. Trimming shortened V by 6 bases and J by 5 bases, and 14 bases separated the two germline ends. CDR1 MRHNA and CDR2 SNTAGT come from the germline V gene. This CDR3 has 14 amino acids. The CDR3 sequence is CASSLSPTNNEQFF. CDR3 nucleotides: TGTGCCAGCAGCCTCAGCCCCACCAACAATGAGCAGTTCTTC.

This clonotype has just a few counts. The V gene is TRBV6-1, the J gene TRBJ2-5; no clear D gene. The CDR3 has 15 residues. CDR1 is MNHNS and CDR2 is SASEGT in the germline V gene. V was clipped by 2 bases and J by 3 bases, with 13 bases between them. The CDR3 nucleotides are TGTGCCAGCAGTGAATACATTGGGTTGGAAGAGACCCAGTACTTC. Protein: CASSEYIGLEETQYF.

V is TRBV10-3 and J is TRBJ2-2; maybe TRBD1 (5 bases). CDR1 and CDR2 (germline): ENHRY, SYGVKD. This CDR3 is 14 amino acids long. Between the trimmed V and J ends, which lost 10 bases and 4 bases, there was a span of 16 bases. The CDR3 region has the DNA TGTGCCAGCCAGGGTCATCCCATCACCGGGGAGCTGTTTTTT. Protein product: CASQGHPITGELFF.

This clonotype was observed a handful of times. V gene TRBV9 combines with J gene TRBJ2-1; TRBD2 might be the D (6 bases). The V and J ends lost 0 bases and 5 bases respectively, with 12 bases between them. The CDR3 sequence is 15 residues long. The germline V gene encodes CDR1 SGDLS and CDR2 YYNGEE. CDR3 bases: TGTGCCAGCAGCGTAGAGGTAGCGGCCAACAATGAGCAGTTCTTC. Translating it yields CASSVEVAANNEQFF. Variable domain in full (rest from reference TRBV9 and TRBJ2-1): DSGVTQTPKHLITATGQRVTLRCSPRSGDLSVYWYQQSLDQGLQFLIQYYNGEERAKGNILERFSAQQFPDLHSELNLSSLELGDSALYFCASSVEVAANNEQFFGPGTRLTVL.

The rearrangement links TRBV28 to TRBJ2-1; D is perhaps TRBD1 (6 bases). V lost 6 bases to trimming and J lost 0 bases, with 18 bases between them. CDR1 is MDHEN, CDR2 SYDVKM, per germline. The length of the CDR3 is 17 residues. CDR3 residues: CASRLVGGSSSYNEQFF. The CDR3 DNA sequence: TGTGCCAGCAGGTTAGTAGGGGGTTCTAGCTCCTACAATGAGCAGTTCTTC.

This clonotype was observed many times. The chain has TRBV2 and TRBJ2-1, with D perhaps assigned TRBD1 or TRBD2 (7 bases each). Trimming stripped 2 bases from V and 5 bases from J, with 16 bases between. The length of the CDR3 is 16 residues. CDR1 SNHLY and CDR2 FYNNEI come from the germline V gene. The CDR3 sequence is CASSEWGGGPDNEQFF. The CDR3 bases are TGTGCCAGCAGTGAATGGGGAGGGGGCCCAGACAATGAGCAGTTCTTC.

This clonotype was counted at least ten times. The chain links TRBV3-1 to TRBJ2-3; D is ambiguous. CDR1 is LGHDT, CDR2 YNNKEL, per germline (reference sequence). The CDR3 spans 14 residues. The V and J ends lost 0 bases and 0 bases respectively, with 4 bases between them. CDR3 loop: CASSQEHSTDTQYF. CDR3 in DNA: TGTGCCAGCAGCCAAGAACACAGCACAGATACGCAGTATTTT.

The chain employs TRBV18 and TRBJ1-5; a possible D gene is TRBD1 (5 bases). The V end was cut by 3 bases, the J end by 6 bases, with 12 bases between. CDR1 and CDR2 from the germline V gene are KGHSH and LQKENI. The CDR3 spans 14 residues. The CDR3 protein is CASSPNQGGQPQHF. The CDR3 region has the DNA TGTGCCAGCTCACCCAACCAGGGCGGTCAGCCCCAGCATTTT. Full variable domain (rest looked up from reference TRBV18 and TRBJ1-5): NAGVMQNPRHLVRRRGQEARLRCSPMKGHSHVYWYRQLPEEGLKFMVYLQKENIIDESGMPKERFSAEFPKEGPSILRIQQVVRGDSAAYFCASSPNQGGQPQHFGDGTRLSIL.

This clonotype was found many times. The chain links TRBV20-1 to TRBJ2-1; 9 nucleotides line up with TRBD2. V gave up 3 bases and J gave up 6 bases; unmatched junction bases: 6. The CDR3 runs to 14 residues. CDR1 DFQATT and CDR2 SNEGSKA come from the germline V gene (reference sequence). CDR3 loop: CSASEASGINEQFF. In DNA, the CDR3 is TGCAGTGCTAGTGAGGCTAGCGGGATCAATGAGCAGTTCTTC.

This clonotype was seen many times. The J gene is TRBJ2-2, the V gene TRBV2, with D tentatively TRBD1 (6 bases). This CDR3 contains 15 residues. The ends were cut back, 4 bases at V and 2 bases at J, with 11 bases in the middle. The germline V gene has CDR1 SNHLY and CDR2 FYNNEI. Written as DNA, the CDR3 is TGTGCCAGCAGTGCCCGGACAGATAACACCGGGGAGCTGTTTTTT. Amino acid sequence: CASSARTDNTGELFF. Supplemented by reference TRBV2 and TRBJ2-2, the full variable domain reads EPEVTQTPSHQVTQMGQEVILRCVPISNHLYFYWYRQILGQKVEFLVSFYNNEISEKSEIFDDQFSVERPDGSNFTLKIRSTKLEDSAMYFCASSARTDNTGELFFGEGSRLTVL.

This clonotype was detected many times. The CDR3 sequence is CASSDGGAYNEQFF. The CDR3 DNA reads TGTGCCAGCAGTGACGGGGGTGCCTACAATGAGCAGTTCTTC. The chain employs TRBV2 and TRBJ2-1, with D perhaps matching TRBD2 (6 bases). V dropped 3 bases and J dropped 2 bases, with 8 bases sitting between them. CDR1 and CDR2 (germline): SNHLY, FYNNEI. The CDR3 contains 14 residues.

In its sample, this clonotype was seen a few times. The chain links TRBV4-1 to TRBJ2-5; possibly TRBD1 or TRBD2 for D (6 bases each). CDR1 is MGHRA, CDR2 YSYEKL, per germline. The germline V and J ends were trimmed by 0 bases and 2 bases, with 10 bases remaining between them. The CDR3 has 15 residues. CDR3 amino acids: CASSQEGGVQETQYF. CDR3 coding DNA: TGCGCCAGCAGCCAAGAGGGGGGCGTACAAGAGACCCAGTACTTC.

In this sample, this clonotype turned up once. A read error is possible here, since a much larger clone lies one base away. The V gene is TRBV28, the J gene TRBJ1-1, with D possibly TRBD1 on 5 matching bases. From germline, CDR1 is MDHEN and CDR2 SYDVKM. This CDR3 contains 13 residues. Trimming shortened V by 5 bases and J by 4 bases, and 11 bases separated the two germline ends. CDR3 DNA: TGTGCCAGCAGTGATGGGGGTAGCACTGAAGCTTTCTTT. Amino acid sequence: CASSDGGSTEAFF. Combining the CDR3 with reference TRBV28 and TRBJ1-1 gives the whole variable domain DVKVTQSSRYLVKRTGEKVFLECVQDMDHENMFWYRQDPGLGLRLIYFSYDVKMKEKGDIPEGYSVSREKKERFSLILESASTNQTSMYLCASSDGGSTEAFFGQGTRLTVV.

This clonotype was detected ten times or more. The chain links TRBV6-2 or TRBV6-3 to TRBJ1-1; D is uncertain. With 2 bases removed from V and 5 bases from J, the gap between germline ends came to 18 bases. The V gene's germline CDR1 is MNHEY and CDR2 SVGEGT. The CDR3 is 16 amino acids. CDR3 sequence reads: CASSYPPLGSITEAFF. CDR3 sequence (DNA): TGTGCCAGCAGTTACCCACCTCTCGGAAGCATAACTGAAGCTTTCTTT.

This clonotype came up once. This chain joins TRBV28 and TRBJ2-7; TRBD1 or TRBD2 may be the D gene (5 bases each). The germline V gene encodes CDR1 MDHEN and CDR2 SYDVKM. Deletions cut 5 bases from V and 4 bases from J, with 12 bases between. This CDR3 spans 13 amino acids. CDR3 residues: CASSSQGPYEQYF. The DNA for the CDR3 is TGTGCCAGCAGTAGTCAGGGACCATACGAGCAGTACTTC. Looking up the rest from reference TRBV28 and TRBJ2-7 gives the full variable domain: DVKVTQSSRYLVKRTGEKVFLECVQDMDHENMFWYRQDPGLGLRLIYFSYDVKMKEKGDIPEGYSVSREKKERFSLILESASTNQTSMYLCASSSQGPYEQYFGPGTRLTVT.